The 25 T cell receptor beta chains below all came from one sample that was sequenced in a study of identical twins. From the 5' RACE reads, TCRdb called clonotypes with MiXCR, one entry per CDR3 protein. The sample contains approximately 620,000 distinct CDR3 sequences, roughly 8% of which appear only once. A further study also used this sample, focusing on yellow fever vaccine responses in identical twins.

Material: PBMCs. These receptors all come from a woman aged 18-29 years in good health.

This clonotype has only a few counts. V and J are TRBV2 and TRBJ2-1, with TRBD1 matching over 7 bases. The CDR3 runs 15 residues. J lost 1 base, V lost 10 bases, and 10 bases had no gene match. CDR1 SNHLY and CDR2 FYNNEI come from the germline V gene. In nucleotides, the CDR3 is TGTGCCAACCGACAGGGAGATGGATCCTACAATGAGCAGTTCTTC. It yields the protein CANRQGDGSYNEQFF.

The V and J genes are TRBV2 and TRBJ1-1; D perhaps matches TRBD1 (5 bases). The V gene lost 8 bases and the J gene lost 1 base, with 8 bases spanning the gap. From germline, CDR1 is SNHLY and CDR2 FYNNEI. The CDR3 runs to 12 residues. The chain's CDR3 is CASGTSNTEAFF. The CDR3 DNA sequence: TGTGCCAGCGGGACGTCGAACACTGAAGCTTTCTTT. The whole variable domain, remainder taken from reference TRBV2 and TRBJ1-1, is EPEVTQTPSHQVTQMGQEVILRCVPISNHLYFYWYRQILGQKVEFLVSFYNNEISEKSEIFDDQFSVERPDGSNFTLKIRSTKLEDSAMYFCASGTSNTEAFFGQGTRLTVV.

The chain links TRBV20-1 to TRBJ2-1, with D possibly TRBD2 on 6 matching bases. The CDR3 is 14 residues long. Between the trimmed V and J ends, which lost 2 bases and 7 bases, there was a span of 15 bases. Germline V gene lookup returns CDR1 DFQATT and CDR2 SNEGSKA (reference sequence). The DNA of the CDR3 is TGCAGTGCTAGACCGGCGGGAAAAGCGAATGAGCAGTTCTTC. Amino acid sequence: CSARPAGKANEQFF.

This clonotype was recorded a few times. The J gene is TRBJ2-3, the V gene TRBV30; 10 bases match TRBD1. V was pared by 8 bases and J by 1 base, with 3 bases of the junction left unmatched. The CDR3 consists of 13 residues. Germline V gives CDR1 GTSNPN, CDR2 SVGIG (reference sequence). DNA for the CDR3: TGTGCCCGGACAGGGGGTGGCACAGATACGCAGTATTTT. Residues: CARTGGGTDTQYF.

This clonotype has only a few counts. This chain uses TRBV29-1 with TRBJ2-7, with D tentatively TRBD1 (5 bases). The CDR3 loop spans 12 amino acids. Per germline, CDR1 SQVTM and CDR2 ANQGSEA. The V end lost 4 bases, the J end lost 2 bases, and 9 bases lay between the germline ends. CDR3 DNA sequence: TGCAGCGTTGGCAGGGATCCCTACGAGCAGTACTTC. Its translation: CSVGRDPYEQYF.

The chain employs TRBV5-6 and TRBJ1-5; D remains unclear. The germline V and J ends were trimmed by 0 bases and 0 bases, with 7 bases remaining between them. CDR3 length: 15 amino acids. CDR1 SGHDT and CDR2 YYEEEE come from the germline V gene. The CDR3 DNA is TGTGCCAGCAGCTTGGAGGGATATAGCAATCAGCCCCAGCATTTT. Its translation is CASSLEGYSNQPQHF.

This clonotype was counted a few times. The rearrangement joins TRBV30 to TRBJ2-2; no definite D call. The CDR3 runs 13 residues. Germline CDR1 and CDR2: GTSNPN and SVGIG (reference sequence). V lost 3 bases, J lost 4 bases, and 9 bases lay in between. The CDR3 DNA reads TGTGCCTGGAGAACCGACGGCACCGGGGAGCTGTTTTTT. As protein: CAWRTDGTGELFF.

This clonotype has only a few counts. The rearrangement links TRBV7-8 to TRBJ2-3; 8 nucleotides match TRBD1. Trimming at V came to 5 bases and at J to 2 bases, leaving 18 bases not matched to a gene. The germline gives CDR1 SGHVS, CDR2 FQNEAQ. The CDR3 has 19 residues. As DNA, the CDR3 is TGTGCCAGCAGCCCTAAGGGGAGGACAGGGCATAGGTTCACAGATACGCAGTATTTT. Amino acids: CASSPKGRTGHRFTDTQYF.

This clonotype occurred many times. The CDR3 reads CASSLLGPAEETQYF. For the CDR3, the DNA is TGTGCCAGCAGCTTACTAGGGCCGGCGGAAGAGACCCAGTACTTC. The rearrangement links TRBV7-8 to TRBJ2-5, with no clear D. Per the germline V gene, CDR1 is SGHVS and CDR2 is FQNEAQ. The V end was cut by 2 bases, the J end by 3 bases, with 13 bases between. This CDR3 is 15 amino acids long.

The V gene is TRBV20-1, the J gene TRBJ2-1; D is possibly TRBD2 (6 bases). The ends were cut back, 2 bases at V and 5 bases at J, with 13 bases in the middle. This CDR3 has 14 amino acids. Germline V CDR1 and CDR2: DFQATT, SNEGSKA (reference sequence). The CDR3 is CSARIAGKHNEQFF. The CDR3 nucleotides read TGCAGTGCTAGAATCGCGGGGAAACACAATGAGCAGTTCTTC.

This clonotype was found many times. The gene calls are TRBV4-1 and TRBJ2-1; D perhaps matches TRBD2 (5 bases). The CDR3 length is 16 residues. Trimming stripped 3 bases from V and 5 bases from J, with 17 bases between. Germline assignment: CDR1 MGHRA and CDR2 YSYEKL. DNA for the CDR3: TGCGCCAGCAGCCAGGACTCCCTGTTGAGGAACAATGAGCAGTTCTTC. Translating it yields CASSQDSLLRNNEQFF.

This clonotype was counted a few times. V gene TRBV6-2 or TRBV6-3 combines with J gene TRBJ2-4; possibly TRBD1 for D (7 bases). The germline gives CDR1 MNHEY, CDR2 SVGEGT. The CDR3 has 15 residues. The V end was cut by 5 bases, the J end by 4 bases, with 15 bases between. CDR3 nucleotide sequence: TGTGCCAGCAGTCCCTTTTCAGGGGGGAAAAACATTCAGTACTTC. This gives the protein CASSPFSGGKNIQYF.

This sequence joins TRBV10-3 and TRBJ2-3; D not resolved. V was shortened by 7 bases and J by 1 base, with 9 bases between the two germline ends. The CDR3 contains 13 residues. From germline, CDR1 is ENHRY and CDR2 SYGVKD. This CDR3 is CAITPDRTDTQYF. As DNA, the CDR3 is TGTGCCATCACTCCGGACCGCACAGATACGCAGTATTTT.

The V call is TRBV27, the J call TRBJ2-7, with D perhaps TRBD1 (6 bases). V was shortened by 3 bases and J by 1 base, with 13 bases between the two germline ends. Germline V CDR1 and CDR2: MNHEY, SMNVEV (reference sequence). This CDR3 comprises 15 residues. CDR3 bases: TGTGCCAGCAGTTTTCAGGGGCCTAGATCCTACGAGCAGTACTTC. It yields the protein CASSFQGPRSYEQYF.

The chain combines TRBV7-8 with TRBJ2-1; 9 bases line up with TRBD2. The junction had 7 bases not matched to a gene; V was cut back by 2 bases and J by 2 bases. The germline V gene has CDR1 SGHVS and CDR2 FQNEAQ. CDR3 size: 17 residues. This CDR3 is CASSLSAGGVTYNEQFF. The CDR3 coding sequence is TGTGCCAGCAGCTTAAGTGCGGGGGGGGTCACCTACAATGAGCAGTTCTTC.

The chain has TRBV24-1 and TRBJ1-2; D unclear. CDR1 KGHDR and CDR2 SFDVKD come from the germline V gene. The CDR3 is made up of 12 amino acids. Trimming left V 5 bases short and J 3 bases short, with 6 bases between. CDR3 residues: CATSGRHYGYTF. The CDR3 coding sequence is TGTGCCACCAGTGGCCGCCACTATGGCTACACCTTC.

The CDR3 region is CASSQDYSHTGTGVNEQFF. CDR3 DNA sequence: TGTGCCAGCAGCCAAGATTATTCTCACACCGGGACAGGGGTCAATGAGCAGTTCTTC. The chain recombines TRBV3-1 with TRBJ2-1; TRBD1 aligns across 10 bases. The germline CDR1 and CDR2 sequences are LGHDT and YNNKEL (reference sequence). Germline trimming cut 0 bases from V and 6 bases from J; bases unmatched to any gene: 14. CDR3 size: 19 residues.

At least ten counts were recorded for this clonotype. The chain joins TRBV7-2 to TRBJ1-1; a weak D match, TRBD1 (5 bases). V shed 2 bases and J shed 0 bases, with 13 bases lying between them. The CDR3 is 16 amino acids. Germline loops: CDR1 SGHTA, CDR2 FQGNSA. CDR3 nucleotide sequence: TGTGCCAGCAGCTTATGGGCAGGGCAAATGAACACTGAAGCTTTCTTT. Its translation is CASSLWAGQMNTEAFF.

The chain joins TRBV7-9 to TRBJ2-5; 7 bases line up with TRBD1. J was trimmed by 10 bases and V by 3 bases; bases with no gene match: 17. CDR3 size: 16 residues. CDR1 is SEHNR and CDR2 is FQNEAQ in the germline V gene (reference sequence). The CDR3 sequence: CASSFSPGQSLGLQYF. Here the CDR3 DNA reads TGTGCCAGCAGCTTTTCTCCGGGACAGTCACTAGGTCTCCAGTACTTC.

The chain links TRBV3-1 to TRBJ2-1, with unresolved D. With 3 bases removed from V and 12 bases from J, the gap between germline ends came to 9 bases. The CDR3 sequence is 11 residues long. From germline, CDR1 is LGHDT and CDR2 YNNKEL (reference sequence). The CDR3 DNA reads TGTGCCAGCAGCCAGGCACAGACGCAGTTCTTC. Protein product: CASSQAQTQFF.

At least ten counts were recorded for this clonotype. This sequence joins TRBV5-1 and TRBJ2-7; D not resolved. Germline V gene lookup returns CDR1 SGHRS and CDR2 YFSETQ. The CDR3 is made up of 14 amino acids. V shed 4 bases and J shed 0 bases, with 11 bases lying between them. The CDR3 spells CASSQDASSYEQYF. The CDR3 DNA reads TGCGCCAGCAGCCAGGACGCGAGCTCCTACGAGCAGTACTTC.

This clonotype was counted a few times. The chain combines TRBV6-2 or TRBV6-3 with TRBJ2-7; 12 bases line up with TRBD2. This CDR3 is built from 12 residues. Looked up from germline, CDR1 is MNHEY and CDR2 is SVGEGT. CDR3 amino acids: CASRGTSGPHEV. DNA of the CDR3: TGTGCCAGCCGCGGGACTAGCGGGCCCCATGAGGTG.

Comments on this clonotype: Just one base apart from a much larger clone, this may be a read error. The rearrangement joins TRBV6-1 to TRBJ2-7; D may be TRBD1 (5 bases). Germline CDR1 MNHNS, CDR2 SASEGT. V was pared by 4 bases and J by 1 base, with 14 bases between. CDR3 size: 15 residues. CDR3 loop: CASSGRTWISYEQYF. DNA of the CDR3: TGTGCCAGCAGTGGACGGACATGGATTTCCTACGAGCAGTACTTC.

The chain carries TRBV6-5 and TRBJ1-1; maybe TRBD1 (6 bases). Germline lookup yields CDR1 MNHEY and CDR2 SVGAGI. V lost 2 bases and J 10 bases, leaving 11 bases between the germline ends. The CDR3 totals 12 residues. The CDR3 DNA is TGTGCCAGCAGTTACGTGGGACAACGAGCTTTCTTT. Its protein product is CASSYVGQRAFF.

This clonotype has more than one count but fewer than ten. This chain links TRBV3-1 with TRBJ1-4; the D is unclear. The CDR3 sequence is 12 residues long. With 0 bases removed from V and 10 bases from J, the gap between germline ends came to 6 bases. Germline CDR1 is LGHDT and CDR2 is YNNKEL (reference sequence). The CDR3 DNA follows: TGTGCCAGCAGCCAAGAAGGCTTAAAACTGTTTTTT. This encodes CASSQEGLKLFF.